This T cell receptor beta chain was captured in a study of vaccination and CD4 T cells after COVID-19 (dated by TCRdb to the early 2020s). At the level of the whole study: Convalescent patients had a positive SARS-CoV-2 result on nasal swab PCR, and of these patients, some ten had mild disease and one had severe disease. The convalescent cohort comprised six males and four females, including two Hispanic individuals, seven Caucasians, two Asians and one multiracial person. Participants got two doses of the Pfizer-BioNTech BNT162b2 vaccine (n=8) or two doses of the Moderna mRNA-1273 vaccine (n=2). Post-COVID blood samples were collected from convalescent patients a median of roughly 100 days after diagnosis, with a range of about 30 to 161 days. Post-vaccine blood samples were taken a median of around 77 days after the second vaccine dose, with a range of about 13 to 250 days. The cultures were stimulated with overlapping spike peptide pools from SARS-CoV-2 and from the common cold coronaviruses HCoV-NL63, HCoV-OC43 and HCoV-229E. Control cultures received a CEFX viral epitope pool as the positive control, an HIV-1 Nef peptide pool as the negative control, or no peptide. In around nine COVID-19 convalescent patients and a handful of infection-naive healthy vaccine recipients, the spike-specific CD4+ TCR repertoire before mRNA vaccination was compared with the repertoire after mRNA vaccination. General study outcomes and caveats: Nearly all vaccine-specific clones in convalescent patients (304 of 307) were mono-reactive for SARS-CoV-2 spike rather than cross-reactive with common cold coronaviruses. The median count of SARS-CoV-2-reactive clonotypes went up from 20 to 25 after infection to about 41 after vaccination, although the change was not significant. Only a relatively small number of convalescent patients were included in the study, and early timepoints following natural infection were not analyzed. Among the post-vaccine SARS-CoV-2-reactive clones in convalescent patients, a median approximately 86% showed up only after vaccination, which suggests vaccine-specific priming.

The method was PCR. DNA from cultured CD4+ T cells underwent TCR sequencing with the Oncomine TCR Beta short-read assay at the Johns Hopkins FTIC core. The QIAamp micro DNA kit was used to extract genomic DNA from the cultured CD4+ T cells. The Oncomine TCR Beta libraries from cultured CD4+ T cells were pooled using unique dual indexes and then sequenced on an Illumina iSeq 100. On the study's bioinformatics: Non-productive sequences were removed, and CDR3s not starting with C, not ending with F or W, or shorter than 7 amino acids were discarded. Antigen-specific clonotypes were identified with the MANAFEST web application by comparing peptide-stimulated wells with reference and other culture wells. For a clone to be called positive, the clone needed an FDR below 0.05, an odds ratio above 5, and a productive frequency above 0.1% in at least two of three replicate wells. A clonotype was classed as cross-reactive if the clonotype showed significant expansion both in SARS-CoV-2 spike wells and in at least one common cold coronavirus spike condition. CDR3 homology was assessed with Levenshtein distances (stringdist) and unrooted phylogenetic trees (ape) in R version 3.6.1. The public sequencing data were trimmed at Q25 with fastp and processed into clonotypes with MiXCR by TCRdb, which kept only in-frame beta chains. Rows matching on CDR3 protein sequence are summarized as one entry with the most common DNA and genes. The authors' filters were not applied to this entry. Counted in this sample were 8,000 to 9,000 distinct CDR3 sequences; approximately 50% of them appeared once. The ten largest make up about 26% of the sample.

Comment on this clonotype: Its antigen target is currently unknown. There are no base qualities to consult, and no much larger clone falls within one base.

Trimming takes 7 bases from V and 8 bases from J, and the germline ends sit 19 bases apart. CDR1 and CDR2, per the germline V gene (reference sequence), are SGHNT and YYREEE. The CDR3 goes from the cysteine to the phenylalanine over 15 residues. Just CDR3 DNA is preserved here, 45 bases in frame from base 1. The intended sense of this specimen's treatment or condition label: roughly ten-day PBMC culture with coronavirus spike peptide pools or control peptides (ViraFEST assay). The ViraFEST assay, used in the study, expanded antigen-specific T cells with peptide pools and then identified the expanded clonotypes through TCR sequencing. The positive SARS-CoV-2 PCR tests of the convalescent patients were dated from March to December 2020, before the Alpha, Beta and Delta variants emerged in the United States. Each well held millions of PBMCs cultured with approximately 10 ug/ml peptide pools in IMDM containing about 5% human AB serum and roughly 9 IU/ml IL-2. Half of the culture medium was replaced with fresh IL-2-containing medium on days 3 and 7. CD4+ T cells were isolated after around ten days of culture through negative selection using the EasySep CD4+ T cell isolation kit. PBMCs were separated from whole blood using Ficoll-Paque Plus gradient centrifugation and then either used fresh or cryopreserved at -140C. In general, triplicate wells were set up for every culture condition.

The receptor was isolated from a human donor who had recovered from COVID-19. Sequencing was carried out using CD4+ T cells from blood, cultured in vitro. The chain is made from TRBV5-4 and TRBJ1-6, with TRBD1 tentatively as D gene (5 bases match). The DNA sequence is TGTGCCAGCGGAGCACCTAGGGGAAGGGATTCACCCCTCCACTTT. It codes for CASGAPRGRDSPLHF.